Listed below are T cell receptor beta chains from one sample, sequenced in a study of blood T cells in healthy people across ages. Using its own MiXCR run on the 5' RACE reads, TCRdb lists one record per CDR3 protein. The repertoire holds 1.4 million or so distinct CDR3 sequences, with approximately 43% as singletons. Sequenced material: blood. Every receptor here comes from a woman aged 18-29 years in good health. Each CDR3 is given with its conserved first and last residue. The D gene is left open where the match is weak. Size tells how often a clone was seen (once, few, many) or the class of an expanded clone, and some rows leave it out.

j_call,d_call,v_call,clone_size,cdr3_nt,cdr3_aa
TRBJ2-1,TRBD2,TRBV25-1,-,TGTGCCAGCAGTGGTAGGACTAGCGGGGGGCCCAGCTCCTACAATGAGCAGTTCTTC,CASSGRTSGGPSSYNEQFF
TRBJ1-2,-,TRBV28,-,TGTGCCAGCAGTAGAACCGGGACACAGAGGAGGTATGGCTACACCTTC,CASSRTGTQRRYGYTF
TRBJ2-1,TRBD2,TRBV27,-,TGTGCCAGCAGTTACATAGCGGGAGCCTCCTACAATGAGCAGTTCTTC,CASSYIAGASYNEQFF
TRBJ2-3,-,TRBV12-3/TRBV12-4,few,TGTGCCAGCGGGGTTTTGGCGGGGGCCACAGATACGCAGTATTTT,CASGVLAGATDTQYF
TRBJ2-7,-,TRBV6-2/TRBV6-3,-,TGTGCCAGCGGGGCGACAGAAAACTACGAGCAGTACTTC,CASGATENYEQYF
TRBJ2-3,TRBD1,TRBV5-6,-,TGTGCCAGCAGCCACCTACAGGGGGCTCGCACAGATACGCAGTATTTT,CASSHLQGARTDTQYF
TRBJ2-1,-,TRBV28,-,TGTGCCAGCAGTCTCGCCGCAGGGTCGAAGGTCGGGCAGTTCTTC,CASSLAAGSKVGQFF
TRBJ1-2,-,TRBV25-1,-,TGTGCCAGCAGTGAGAGGGCAGGGTCATATGGCTACACCTTC,CASSERAGSYGYTF
TRBJ1-1,-,TRBV6-1,-,TGTGCCAGCAGTGAAGCGAGGGCAGCACAAGCTTTCTTT,CASSEARAAQAFF
TRBJ2-1,-,TRBV29-1,few,TGCAGCGCATGTAGGCTAGTTTCCTACAATGAGCAGTTCTTC,CSACRLVSYNEQFF
TRBJ2-2,-,TRBV4-1,-,TGCGCCAGCAGCCAAGTCGCCGGGCAAGGGGAGCTGTTTTTT,CASSQVAGQGELFF
TRBJ2-7,-,TRBV20-1,few,TGCAGTGCTGGCCCCACCTACGAGCAGTACTTC,CSAGPTYEQYF
TRBJ2-1,TRBD1,TRBV5-1,-,TGCGCCAGCAGCCTAAAACAGGGGCCCTCCTACAATGAGCAGTTCTTC,CASSLKQGPSYNEQFF
TRBJ1-1,TRBD1,TRBV12-3/TRBV12-4,few,TGTGCCAGCAGTTTTAGGTGGAGGGACAGGGATAAGAACACTGAAGCTTTCTTT,CASSFRWRDRDKNTEAFF
TRBJ2-7,TRBD2,TRBV29-1,-,TGCAGCGTTACTACAGGGACTAGCTCCTACGAGCAGTACTTC,CSVTTGTSSYEQYF
TRBJ2-1,TRBD1,TRBV7-2,-,TGTGCCAGCAGCAGCGAGACAGGGGTCAATGAGCAGTTCTTC,CASSSETGVNEQFF
TRBJ2-1,TRBD2,TRBV9,few,TGTGCCAGCAGCGAGGGACTAGCGGGGGGCCCTCTCTACAATGAGCAGTTCTTC,CASSEGLAGGPLYNEQFF
TRBJ2-7,TRBD2,TRBV28,-,TGTGCCAGCAGTTCAAGACTAGCGGGAGGAGTCCACGAGCAGTACTTC,CASSSRLAGGVHEQYF
TRBJ2-1,TRBD2,TRBV3-1,few,TGTGCCAGCAGCCGCCTCCTCACCGGGACTAGCGGGGGGGCCTACAATGAGCAGTTCTTC,CASSRLLTGTSGGAYNEQFF
TRBJ2-1,-,TRBV7-9,few,TGTGCCAGCACCATCAGAGGGAGGTGGACAGCGAGCAATGAGCAGTTCTTC,CASTIRGRWTASNEQFF
TRBJ2-7,-,TRBV19,-,TGTGCCAGTAGTGCTGTTGTAGCGGTGAAGGTGCGGGAGCAGTACTTC,CASSAVVAVKVREQYF
TRBJ1-1,-,TRBV11-2,-,TGTGCCAGCAGGACTTCCCGGGGGCAGAGTACTGAAGCTTTCTTT,CASRTSRGQSTEAFF
TRBJ1-2,-,TRBV29-1,few,TGCAGCGTTGAAGATTCCGGGACACATTATGGCTACACCTTC,CSVEDSGTHYGYTF
TRBJ2-1,TRBD1,TRBV6-2/TRBV6-3,-,TGTGCCAGCAGCCGTAGGACAGGGAGTTGGGATGAGCAGTTCTTC,CASSRRTGSWDEQFF
TRBJ2-7,TRBD1,TRBV27,-,TGTGCCAGCAGTTTATTGGGGACAGGGGGTATCAATGAGCAGTACTTC,CASSLLGTGGINEQYF
TRBJ2-1,TRBD1,TRBV6-5,few,TGTGCCACCGCCGGCGGACAGGGGGCTTTGAATGAGCAGTTCTTC,CATAGGQGALNEQFF